This TCR beta chain is from a study of T-cell reconstitution after alpha-beta-depleted transplantation in children. Study findings and constraints: T-cell counts and diversity at one year following transplant were attributed mainly to newly produced T cells.

The germline gives CDR1 SQVTM, CDR2 ANQGSEA. The CDR3 sequence is 15 residues long. A remark on this clonotype: Its specificity is unknown. This may stem from a read error, because a much larger clone lies one nucleotide away.

As it was prepared, the TCRbeta library received unique molecular identifiers. TCRdb processed the PCR reads anew with MiXCR; each CDR3 protein has one entry. The sample has around 450,000 distinct CDR3 sequences, over 9.5% seen once; the top ten hold approximately 2%. The TCR originated in a child aged 2 to 15 with inherited bone marrow failure, due to receive a stem cell transplant. The chain recombines TRBV29-1 with TRBJ2-7; D might be TRBD2 (5 bases). The starting material was PBMCs, obtained before TCRalphabeta/CD19-depleted stem cell transplant. DNA for the CDR3: TGCAGCGCCTATGCGACGGGGTTATGGACCTACGAGCAGCACTTC. Translating it yields CSAYATGLWTYEQHF.